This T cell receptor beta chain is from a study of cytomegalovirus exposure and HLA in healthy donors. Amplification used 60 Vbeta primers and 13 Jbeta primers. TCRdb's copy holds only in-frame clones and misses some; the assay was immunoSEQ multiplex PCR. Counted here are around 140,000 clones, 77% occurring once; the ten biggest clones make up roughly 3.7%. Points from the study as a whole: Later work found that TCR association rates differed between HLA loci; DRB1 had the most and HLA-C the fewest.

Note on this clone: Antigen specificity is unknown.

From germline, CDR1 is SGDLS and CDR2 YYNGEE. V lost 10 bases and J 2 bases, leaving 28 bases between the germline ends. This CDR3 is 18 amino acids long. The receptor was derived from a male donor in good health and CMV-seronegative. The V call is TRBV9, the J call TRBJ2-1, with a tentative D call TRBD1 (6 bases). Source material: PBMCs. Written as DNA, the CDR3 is TGTGCCTCGCTATCACAGGGCCAGTTAGGGGTTCCCTACAATGAGCAGTTCTTC. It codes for CASLSQGQLGVPYNEQFF.